This T cell receptor (beta chain) was recovered during a study of T cells after yellow fever vaccination. TCRdb analysed the 5' RACE reads with MiXCR anew, one entry per CDR3 protein. The sample consists of tens of thousands of distinct CDR3 sequences, 7.4% of them appearing once. Germline V CDR1 and CDR2: SNHLY, FYNNEI. The CDR3 totals 12 residues. This clonotype was seen ten or more times. This sequence joins TRBV2 and TRBJ2-1; TRBD2 matches at 7 bases. This sequence originates from a man younger than 40 who received the YFV17D yellow fever vaccine. This sample comprised CD8+ T cells sorted from PBMCs, obtained 15 days after the yellow fever booster vaccination. The CDR3: CGGEGSYNEQFF. CDR3 bases: TGTGGCGGGGAGGGGTCCTACAATGAGCAGTTCTTC.